This T cell receptor (beta chain) was recorded in a study of T cell responses to AZD1222 COVID-19 vaccine (dated by TCRdb to about 2021). Regarding the study in general: TCR sequencing was performed for more than 230 trial participants, of whom some 200 were given two doses of AZD1222 and around 25 were given two doses of MenACWY control vaccine. Trial participants were enrolled by age into subgroups of 18-55, 56-69 and 70-plus years, and around 150, 29 and 61 TCR-sequenced participants, respectively, were included in these subgroups. Study-level results and caveats: Spike-specific TCR breadth and depth rose significantly after two AZD1222 doses compared with day 0 and with MenACWY recipients. Participants were mostly white British, with more females than males. The authors suggested clonal diversity may have been underestimated. Reportedly, close to half of the unique spike-specific TCRs recognized epitopes lying outside the regions that are mutated in the B.1.351 and B.1.1.7 variants. In the small 56-69-year group, the increase in depth fell short of significance, most likely because of low power. Vaccine-associated CD4 TCRs spanned the whole spike protein, with dominant responses in regions 160-218 and 743-854. Conclusions about previously exposed vaccinees are limited, since just six or seven AZD1222 recipients were seropositive for SARS-CoV-2 at baseline. Because no samples from the day 14 peak response were available, repertoires could be characterized only after the peak T cell response.

The time point tag for this specimen amounts to: about 28 days (+/-7) after the second vaccine dose. In light of the paper, this sample's treatment or condition label describes: meningococcal conjugate vaccine given as trial control. The vaccinee samples were drawn from two UK trials, COV001 and COV002, one of which was a single-blind randomized controlled phase 2/3 trial testing AZD1222 (ChAdOx1 nCoV-19) in healthy adults. Trial participant PBMC samples were collected at day 0 and day 28 after the second dose for TCRbeta chain sequencing. The CDR3 regions of human TCRbeta chains were subjected to immunosequencing. For the original study's pipeline: Repertoire TCRs were matched against a reference library of SARS-CoV-2-specific TCRs generated with the MIRA antigen-specificity platform. Breadth was defined as the fraction of unique TCRs that were SARS-CoV-2-associated. Depth was defined as the fraction of total T cells that were SARS-CoV-2-associated. Each spike-specific TCR was assigned to its reactive spike region and to a CD4 or CD8 class using the MIRA data. Log10-transformed breadth and depth values were compared by one-way ANOVA with Sidak's multiple comparisons tests. The table comes from immuneACCESS by way of TCRdb, which keeps in-frame sequences with V and J called. Part of the clones is missing from these tables; in studies checked, under half for an unresolved V gene and the rest for unknown reasons. The V and J calls and clone size were taken over from that table, and D and trimming were inferred from the DNA. Here the sample has 130,000 or so clones; about 93% occur a single time. The ten largest clones capture around 4.4% of the sample.

Worth noting for this clone: Its binding antigen is unknown. It has no much larger one-base neighbor in the sample; base qualities were not kept.

The sequencing used peripheral blood, collected 28 days after the second dose of the MenACWY control vaccine. This sequence originates from an adult who received the MenACWY meningococcal vaccine as a control.

The nucleotides read TGTGCCAGCAGCCCCGGACAATACACCTACAATGAGCAGTTCTTC. This gives the protein CASSPGQYTYNEQFF. The chain couples TRBV7-9 to TRBJ2-1; the D region possibly corresponds to TRBD1 (5 bases align). The CDR3 numbers 15 residues from cysteine through phenylalanine. Only CDR3 DNA is held: 45 bases, read in frame from base 1. V is cut by 5 bases and J by 2 bases, and the space between the germline ends is 13 bases. The germline V gene (reference sequence) supplies CDR1 SEHNR and CDR2 FQNEAQ.